Presented here are 17 T cell receptor beta chains from one specimen sequenced in a study of immune heterogeneity within non-small cell lung tumors. Multiplex PCR with 32 V and 13 J primers amplified TCR beta CDR3. TCRdb redid the calling of the multiplex PCR reads with MiXCR, one entry per CDR3 protein. The sample holds around 2,900 distinct CDR3 sequences; approximately 15% are singletons and the top ten take 22%. The template consisted of bulk tumor genomic DNA, with around 600 ng used per sample. Widely spaced biopsies, several per primary tumor, were obtained at surgery. The study cohort was described as untreated, and its members had newly diagnosed non-small cell lung cancer. They went on to have curative surgery. The sequencing input was lung tumor tissue. The receptors derive from a female donor with non-small cell lung cancer.

A word on this clonotype: Possible read error: a much larger clone is one base away. This chain uses TRBV20-1 with TRBJ1-1; 9 nucleotides match TRBD1. The J segment lost 4 bases and the V segment lost 1 base, leaving 1 base of the junction unmatched. The CDR3 is 13 amino acids. Germline CDR1 DFQATT, CDR2 SNEGSKA (reference sequence). This CDR3 reads CSARGDRVTEAFF. The CDR3 bases are TGCAGTGCTAGAGGGGACAGGGTCACTGAAGCTTTCTTT.

The rearrangement joins TRBV7-3 to TRBJ2-5; D might be TRBD1 (6 bases). CDR1 and CDR2 (germline): SGHTA, FQGTGA. This CDR3 region has 16 residues. The germline V and J ends were trimmed by 4 bases and 2 bases, with 17 bases remaining between them. The CDR3 DNA sequence: TGTGCCAGCAGCTCGACTGGCCTACAGGGTCAAGAGACCCAGTACTTC. Translating gives CASSSTGLQGQETQYF.

This clonotype is medium-sized. The chain links TRBV28 to TRBJ1-1; the D is unclear. Germline CDR1 MDHEN, CDR2 SYDVKM. This CDR3 region has 14 residues. Trimming removed 6 bases from V and 1 base from J, with 12 bases in between. The CDR3 bases are TGTGCCAGCAGAGTTCGGGCGCCGAACACTGAAGCTTTCTTT. Its protein is CASRVRAPNTEAFF. Looking up the rest from reference TRBV28 and TRBJ1-1 gives the full variable domain: DVKVTQSSRYLVKRTGEKVFLECVQDMDHENMFWYRQDPGLGLRLIYFSYDVKMKEKGDIPEGYSVSREKKERFSLILESASTNQTSMYLCASRVRAPNTEAFFGQGTRLTVV.

Relative to its sample, this clonotype is medium-sized. J is TRBJ1-3 and V is TRBV5-1; TRBD1 might be the D (5 bases). CDR1 SGHRS and CDR2 YFSETQ come from the germline V gene. This CDR3 has 15 residues. V lost 1 base, J lost 2 bases, and 10 bases lay in between. The CDR3 region is CASSLLGGTGNTIYF. The CDR3 DNA sequence: TGCGCCAGCAGCTTGCTTGGGGGAACTGGAAACACCATATATTTT.

By proportion, this clonotype is medium-sized (0.01 to 0.1%). The rearrangement uses TRBV25-1 and TRBJ2-2; D not certain. Trimming pared 4 bases from V and 3 bases from J, leaving 3 bases between. Germline V gene lookup returns CDR1 MGHDK and CDR2 SYGVNS. This CDR3 contains 12 residues. The CDR3 here is CASSGDTGELFF. The CDR3 DNA follows: TGTGCCAGCAGTGGCGACACCGGGGAGCTGTTTTTT.

Many counts were recorded for this clonotype. The CDR3 protein is CSVEGLAGGTNTGELFF. The CDR3 nucleotides read TGCAGCGTTGAGGGCCTAGCGGGAGGTACGAACACCGGGGAGCTGTTTTTT. The chain combines TRBV29-1 with TRBJ2-2; 11 nucleotides line up with TRBD2. The germline gives CDR1 SQVTM, CDR2 ANQGSEA. CDR3 length: 17 amino acids. Trimming at V came to 3 bases and at J to 0 bases, leaving 6 bases not matched to a gene.

This clonotype has a single count. The conserved final phenylalanine or tryptophan is absent from the CDR3, which likely points to a read error. The rearrangement uses TRBV5-1 and TRBJ1-1; D is undetermined. The CDR3 loop spans 13 amino acids. Germline-derived CDR1 and CDR2 are SGHRS and YFSETQ. V was shortened by 4 bases and J by 8 bases, with 15 bases between the two germline ends. The CDR3 sequence: CASSERPEAEAFL. In DNA, the CDR3 is TGCGCCAGCAGCGAAAGGCCAGAAGCAGAAGCTTTCCTT.

This clonotype was seen many times. This sequence joins TRBV9 and TRBJ2-1; D unclear. V lost 0 bases to trimming and J lost 7 bases, with 2 bases between them. The CDR3 spans 11 residues. Germline V CDR1 and CDR2: SGDLS, YYNGEE. CDR3 in DNA: TGTGCCAGCAGCGTAGAAAATGAGCAGTTCTTC. This gives the protein CASSVENEQFF.

In this sample, this clonotype turned up many times. The CDR3, as DNA: TGTGCCAGCAGCCAAGGGAGGGTGGGCACAGATACGCAGTATTTT. This gives the protein CASSQGRVGTDTQYF. The J gene is TRBJ2-3, the V gene TRBV3-1; D is perhaps TRBD2 (6 bases). Trimming took 1 base from V and 1 from J, leaving 9 bases between them. There are 15 residues in the CDR3. The germline V gene has CDR1 LGHDT and CDR2 YNNKEL (reference sequence).

This clonotype showed up many times. The rearrangement uses TRBV18 and TRBJ2-3, with TRBD2 matching 8 bases. Germline lookup yields CDR1 KGHSH and CDR2 LQKENI. The CDR3 extends over 15 amino acids. Unmatched junction bases numbered 4, after V lost 1 base and J lost 4 bases. CDR3 sequence (DNA): TGTGCCAGCTCACCACGTCGGGGGGGCGCAGATACGCAGTATTTT. It codes for CASSPRRGGADTQYF.

This clonotype is deemed medium-sized (0.01 to 0.1%). The chain couples TRBV7-9 to TRBJ1-5; no clear D. Trimming removed 1 base at V and 6 bases at J, with 4 bases between. From germline, CDR1 is SEHNR and CDR2 FQNEAQ (reference sequence). The CDR3 has 12 amino acids. In nucleotides, the CDR3 is TGTGCCAGCAGCTTAGGTAGTCAGCCCCAGCATTTT. Translation: CASSLGSQPQHF.

The table lists this clonotype with many counts. V gene TRBV7-8 combines with J gene TRBJ2-4, with D possibly matching TRBD2 (6 bases). V lost 1 base to trimming and J lost 11 bases, with 18 bases between them. This CDR3 is built from 15 residues. Germline CDR1 reads SGHVS; CDR2 reads FQNEAQ. The DNA for the CDR3 is TGTGCCAGCAGCTTAGTTGCAGGGATGGGGGGTCTTCAGTACTTC. Translated, it gives CASSLVAGMGGLQYF.

On this clonotype itself: This CDR3 fails to terminate in the conserved phenylalanine or tryptophan, so it likely reflects a read error. Because the CDR3's place on the DNA is in doubt, the DNA is left out and the CDR3 is given as listed by TCRdb. This chain links TRBV16 with TRBJ2-3; the D call in the table, TRBD2, was not verified against the DNA. The CDR3 has 18 residues if both end residues are counted. Germline V gene sequence: CDR1 KGHSY, CDR2 FQNENV. The CDR3: CASSQSAGAMNYEQYFGP.

By sample fraction, this clonotype is medium-sized. This rearrangement joins TRBV12-3 or TRBV12-4 to TRBJ1-1; D gene unclear. The length of the CDR3 is 13 residues. V lost 2 bases to trimming and J lost 8 bases, with 12 bases between them. The CDR3 region is CASSLSSQTEAFF. The CDR3 nucleotides read TGTGCCAGCAGTTTATCTTCCCAGACAGAAGCTTTCTTT.

This clonotype is classed as medium-sized. The chain recombines TRBV12-3 or TRBV12-4 with TRBJ2-7; possible D gene TRBD2, 6 bases. There are 16 residues in the CDR3. V was clipped by 6 bases and J by 5 bases, with 23 bases between them. The CDR3 DNA follows: TGTGCCAGCAGCCCTCCTAGCGACCTCCTGGCTAACGAGCAGTACTTC. Its protein product is CASSPPSDLLANEQYF.

In its sample, this clonotype is medium-sized. The V and J genes are TRBV6-6 and TRBJ1-5; 7 nucleotides align to TRBD1. Germline assignment: CDR1 MNHNY and CDR2 SVGAGI (reference sequence). Trimming cost V 2 bases and J 5 bases; bases outside gene matches: 6. The CDR3 is 15 residues long. CDR3 sequence reads: CASSYTTGSDQPQHF. The CDR3 DNA is TGTGCCAGCAGTTACACGACAGGGTCCGATCAGCCCCAGCATTTT.

This clonotype ranks as medium-sized (0.01 to 0.1%). The rearrangement links TRBV29-1 to TRBJ2-1, with 12 bases fitting TRBD2. CDR1 is SQVTM, CDR2 ANQGSEA, per germline. V was clipped by 3 bases and J by 10 bases; unmatched bases: 10. CDR3 length: 15 amino acids. The CDR3 here is CSVDQLAGGGQEQFF. In DNA, the CDR3 is TGCAGCGTTGATCAACTAGCGGGAGGTGGGCAAGAGCAGTTCTTC.